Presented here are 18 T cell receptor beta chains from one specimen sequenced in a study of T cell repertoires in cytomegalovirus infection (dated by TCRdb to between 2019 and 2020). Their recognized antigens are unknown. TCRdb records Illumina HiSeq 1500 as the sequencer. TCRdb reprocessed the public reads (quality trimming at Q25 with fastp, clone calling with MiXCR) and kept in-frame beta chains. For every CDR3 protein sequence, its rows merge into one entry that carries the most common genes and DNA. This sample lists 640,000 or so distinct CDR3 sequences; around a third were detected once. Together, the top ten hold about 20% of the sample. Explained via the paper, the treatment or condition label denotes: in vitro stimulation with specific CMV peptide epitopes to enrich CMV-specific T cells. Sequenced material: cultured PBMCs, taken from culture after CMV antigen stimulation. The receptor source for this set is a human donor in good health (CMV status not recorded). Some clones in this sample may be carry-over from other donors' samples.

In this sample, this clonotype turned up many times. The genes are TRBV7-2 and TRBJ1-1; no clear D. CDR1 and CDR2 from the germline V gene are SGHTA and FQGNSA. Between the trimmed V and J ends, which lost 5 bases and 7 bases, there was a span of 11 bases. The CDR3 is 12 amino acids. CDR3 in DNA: TGTGCCAGCAGCCAAAACCTGCTTGAAGCTTTCTTT. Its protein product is CASSQNLLEAFF. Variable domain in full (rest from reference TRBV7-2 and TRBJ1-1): GAGVSQSPSNKVTEKGKDVELRCDPISGHTALYWYRQSLGQGLEFLIYFQGNSAPDKSGLPSDRFSAERTGGSVSTLTIQRTQQEDSAVYLCASSQNLLEAFFGQGTRLTVV.

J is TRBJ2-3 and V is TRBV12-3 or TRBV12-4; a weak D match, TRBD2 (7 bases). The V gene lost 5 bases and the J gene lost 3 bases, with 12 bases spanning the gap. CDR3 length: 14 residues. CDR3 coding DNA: TGTGCCAGCAGTCGGGGGGCTCGGACAGATACGCAGTATTTT. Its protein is CASSRGARTDTQYF.

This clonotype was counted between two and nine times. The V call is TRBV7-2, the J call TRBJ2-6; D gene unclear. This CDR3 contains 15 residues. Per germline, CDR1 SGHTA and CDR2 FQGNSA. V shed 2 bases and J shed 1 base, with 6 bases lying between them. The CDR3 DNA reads TGTGCCAGCAGCTTATTCCAGTCTGGGGCCAACGTCCTGACTTTC. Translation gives CASSLFQSGANVLTF.

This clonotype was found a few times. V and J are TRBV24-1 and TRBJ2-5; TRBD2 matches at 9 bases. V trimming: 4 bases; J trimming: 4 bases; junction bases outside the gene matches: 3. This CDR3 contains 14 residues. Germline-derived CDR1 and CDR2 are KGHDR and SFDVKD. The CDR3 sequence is CATSESSGRETQYF. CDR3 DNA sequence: TGTGCCACCAGTGAAAGTAGCGGGAGAGAGACCCAGTACTTC.

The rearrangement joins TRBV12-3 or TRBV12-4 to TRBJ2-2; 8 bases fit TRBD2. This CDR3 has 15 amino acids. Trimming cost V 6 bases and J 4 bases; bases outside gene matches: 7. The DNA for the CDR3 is TGTGCCAGCAGGCAAGCGGGGGTCTTCACCGGGGAGCTGTTTTTT. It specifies CASRQAGVFTGELFF.

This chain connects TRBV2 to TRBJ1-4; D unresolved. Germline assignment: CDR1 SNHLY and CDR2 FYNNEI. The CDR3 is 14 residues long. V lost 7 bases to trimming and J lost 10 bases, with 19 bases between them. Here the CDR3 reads CASTIGSLAGKLFF. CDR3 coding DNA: TGTGCCAGCACCATCGGGTCTCTAGCTGGAAAACTGTTTTTT.

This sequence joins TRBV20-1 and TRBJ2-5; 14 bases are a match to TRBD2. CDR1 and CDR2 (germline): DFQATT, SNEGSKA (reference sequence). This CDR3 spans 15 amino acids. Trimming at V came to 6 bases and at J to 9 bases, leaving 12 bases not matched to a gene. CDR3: CSATLGLAGGGAQYF. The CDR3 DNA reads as TGCAGTGCAACCCTCGGACTAGCGGGAGGTGGGGCCCAGTACTTC.

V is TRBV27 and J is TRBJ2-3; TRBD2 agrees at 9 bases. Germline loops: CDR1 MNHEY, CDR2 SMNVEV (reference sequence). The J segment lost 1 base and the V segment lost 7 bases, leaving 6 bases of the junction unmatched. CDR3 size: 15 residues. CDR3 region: CASTRLADGTDTQYF. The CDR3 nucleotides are TGTGCCAGCACCCGACTAGCGGACGGCACAGATACGCAGTATTTT.

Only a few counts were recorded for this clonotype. The CDR3 nucleotides read TGTGCCAGCAGCTATTTTGCTTGGACAGGGGGGTTCTTC. It yields the protein CASSYFAWTGGFF. The V call is TRBV11-2, the J call TRBJ2-1, with 10 bases matching TRBD1. This CDR3 is built from 13 residues. V lost 4 bases to trimming and J lost 15 bases; unmatched junction nucleotides: 9. Germline CDR1 and CDR2: SGHAT and FQNNGV.

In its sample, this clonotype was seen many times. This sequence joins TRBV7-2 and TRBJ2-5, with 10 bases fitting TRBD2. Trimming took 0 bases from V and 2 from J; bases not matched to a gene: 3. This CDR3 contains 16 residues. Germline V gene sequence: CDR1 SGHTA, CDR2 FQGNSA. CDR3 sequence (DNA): TGTGCCAGCAGCTTAGCCGGGACTAGCGTTCAAGAGACCCAGTACTTC. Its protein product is CASSLAGTSVQETQYF.

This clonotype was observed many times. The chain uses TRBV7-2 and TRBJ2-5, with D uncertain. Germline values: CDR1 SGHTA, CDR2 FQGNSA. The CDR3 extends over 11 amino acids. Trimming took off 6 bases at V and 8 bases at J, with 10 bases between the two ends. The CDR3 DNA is TGTGCCAGCAGTCAAGGCGGAACCCAGTACTTC. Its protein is CASSQGGTQYF.

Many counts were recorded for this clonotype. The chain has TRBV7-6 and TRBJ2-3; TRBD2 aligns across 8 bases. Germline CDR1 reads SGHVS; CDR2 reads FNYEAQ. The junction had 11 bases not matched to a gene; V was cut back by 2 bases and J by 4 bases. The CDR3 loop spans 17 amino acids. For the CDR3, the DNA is TGTGCCAGCAGCTTAACTCCGTATAGCGGGAATCCAGATACGCAGTATTTT. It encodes CASSLTPYSGNPDTQYF.

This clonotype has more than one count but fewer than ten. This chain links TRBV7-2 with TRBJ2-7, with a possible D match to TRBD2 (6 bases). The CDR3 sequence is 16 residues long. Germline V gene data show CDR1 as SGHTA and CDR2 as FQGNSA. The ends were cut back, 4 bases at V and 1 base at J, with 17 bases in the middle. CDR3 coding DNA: TGTGCCAGCAGCTCCCTTTCGCTAGCGCCTTCCTACGAGCAGTACTTC. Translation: CASSSLSLAPSYEQYF.

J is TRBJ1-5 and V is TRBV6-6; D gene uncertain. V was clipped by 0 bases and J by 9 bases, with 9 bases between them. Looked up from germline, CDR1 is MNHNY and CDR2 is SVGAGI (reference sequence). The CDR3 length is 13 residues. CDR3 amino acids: CASSYSRRRPQHF. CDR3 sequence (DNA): TGTGCCAGCAGTTACTCGAGGCGACGGCCCCAGCATTTT.

The CDR3 DNA reads TGTGCCAGCAGTTACCGACAGCCGAATTCACCCCTCCACTTT. As protein: CASSYRQPNSPLHF. The J gene is TRBJ1-6, the V gene TRBV6-5; D is possibly TRBD1 (5 bases). CDR1 MNHEY and CDR2 SVGAGI come from the germline V gene. The V end lost 2 bases, the J end lost 7 bases, and 9 bases lay between the germline ends. This CDR3 spans 14 amino acids.

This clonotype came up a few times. The CDR3 is CASSYVGGLGYQETQYF. The CDR3 DNA is TGTGCCAGCAGTTACGTTGGGGGGCTGGGGTACCAAGAGACCCAGTACTTC. The chain combines TRBV6-5 with TRBJ2-5; perhaps D is TRBD1 or TRBD2 (6 bases each). The CDR3 runs to 17 residues. CDR1 MNHEY and CDR2 SVGAGI come from the germline V gene. Between the trimmed V and J ends, which lost 2 bases and 0 bases, there was a span of 16 bases.

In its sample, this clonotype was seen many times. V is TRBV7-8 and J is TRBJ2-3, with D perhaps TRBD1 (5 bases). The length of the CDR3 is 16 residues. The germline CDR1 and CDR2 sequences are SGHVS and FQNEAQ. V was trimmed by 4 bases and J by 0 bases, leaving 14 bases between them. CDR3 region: CASSWGVSPSTDTQYF. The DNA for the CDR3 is TGTGCCAGCAGCTGGGGCGTATCTCCTAGCACAGATACGCAGTATTTT.

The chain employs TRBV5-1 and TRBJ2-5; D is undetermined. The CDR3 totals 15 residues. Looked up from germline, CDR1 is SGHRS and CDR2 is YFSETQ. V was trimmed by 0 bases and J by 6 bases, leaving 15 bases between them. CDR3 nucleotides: TGCGCCAGCAGCTTGGATCCCGTCGGTGTGAAGACCCAGTACTTC. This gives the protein CASSLDPVGVKTQYF.